Listed below are T cell receptor beta chains from one sample, sequenced in a study of OX40 agonist ivuxolimab in advanced cancers. Libraries were prepared by immunoSEQ multiplex PCR; TCRdb keeps only in-frame clonotypes and omits some of them. The sample lists about 64,000 clones, about 85% occurring once. Material: CD4+ or CD8+ T cells sorted from blood, obtained in a trial of the OX40 agonist ivuxolimab. The receptors shown here come from an adult with an advanced solid tumor such as melanoma, head and neck, liver or kidney cancer. CDR3s include the opening cysteine and the closing phenylalanine or tryptophan. D genes are given only for firm matches. Not every row has a clone size; where given, it reads once, few, many or a size class.

d_call	clone_size	j_call	v_call	cdr3_nt	cdr3_aa
TRBD2	.	TRBJ2-1	TRBV6-5	TGTGCCAGCAGAAACAGACTAGCGGGATACAATGAGCAGTTCTTC	CASRNRLAGYNEQFF
TRBD1	.	TRBJ1-5	TRBV7-2	TGTGCCAGCAGGCAGGACAGGGCTACCAATCAGCCCCAGCATTTT	CASRQDRATNQPQHF
TRBD2	.	TRBJ2-1	TRBV6-1	TGTGCCAGCAGTCCCCTAGCGGGAGTTTACAATGAGCAGTTCTTC	CASSPLAGVYNEQFF
.	once	TRBJ1-6	TRBV9	TGTGCCAGCAGCGTAGGGGTCGTAAATTCACCCCTCCACTTT	CASSVGVVNSPLHF
TRBD2	.	TRBJ2-3	TRBV7-3	TGTGCCAGCGGGGCGAGCGGGGACACAGATACGCAGTATTTT	CASGASGDTDTQYF
TRBD1	once	TRBJ1-5	TRBV30	TGTGCCTGGAGTGGAGGGACAGGGCCAAATCAGCCCCAGCATTTT	CAWSGGTGPNQPQHF
.	.	TRBJ1-5	TRBV7-2	TGTGCCAGCAGCTTAAAGGCGGCAGTTGATCAGCCCCAGCATTTT	CASSLKAAVDQPQHF
TRBD1	.	TRBJ2-2	TRBV7-6	TGTGCCAGCAGCCCCCGGGACAGTGGTTTCCTTGGGACCGGGGAGCTGTTTTTT	CASSPRDSGFLGTGELFF
TRBD1	.	TRBJ1-1	TRBV2	TGTGCCAGCAGACACGCAGGGGGCCTTCCTAACACTGAAGCTTTCTTT	CASRHAGGLPNTEAFF
.	.	TRBJ2-3	TRBV5-4	TGTGCCAGCAGCTTGGACTCCACGGACGATACGCAGTATTTT	CASSLDSTDDTQYF
.	.	TRBJ2-7	TRBV5-8	TGTGCCAGCAGCTTGTCTCCCAGGGATTCCTACGAGCAGTACTTC	CASSLSPRDSYEQYF
.	.	TRBJ2-3	TRBV2	TGTGCCAGCAGGAACTTGGGGCTAACAGGGAGTAGGACAGATACGCAGTATTTT	CASRNLGLTGSRTDTQYF
.	.	TRBJ1-1	TRBV7-2	TGTGCCAGCAGCTTAAGGGGGGACAACACTGAAGCTTTCTTT	CASSLRGDNTEAFF
TRBD2	.	TRBJ2-3	TRBV12-5	TGTGCTAGTGGGAGTAGCGGGGTGGATACGCAGTATTTT	CASGSSGVDTQYF
TRBD1	.	TRBJ2-1	TRBV6-6	TGTGCCAGCAGTTACTCGAGGGGACAGGTATACAATGAGCAGTTCTTC	CASSYSRGQVYNEQFF
.	once	TRBJ1-4	TRBV5-1	TGCGCCAGCAGCTTGGCCCCAGGGGACGAGGAAAAACTGTTTTTT	CASSLAPGDEEKLFF
TRBD2	.	TRBJ2-3	TRBV13	TGTGCCAGCAGCCCCAGGCGGGGGGCAGATACGCAGTATTTT	CASSPRRGADTQYF
.	.	TRBJ1-3	TRBV18	TGTGCCAGCTCACCAGGGACGGCTGGAAACACCATATATTTT	CASSPGTAGNTIYF
.	.	TRBJ1-4	TRBV4-1	TGCGCCAGCAGCCCCCCCAGGGGCAGGGGAGGTGAAAAACTGTTTTTT	CASSPPRGRGGEKLFF
TRBD2	.	TRBJ2-3	TRBV7-2	TGTGCCAGTCTAGCGGGGGGAGGAGATACGCAGTATTTT	CASLAGGGDTQYF